This T cell receptor (beta chain) was sequenced for a study of T cell responses to AZD1222 COVID-19 vaccine. V was pared by 0 bases and J by 8 bases, with 10 bases of the junction left unmatched. The CDR3 totals 16 residues. Germline V gives CDR1 LGHDT, CDR2 YNNKEL (reference sequence). Sequencing was performed with immunoSEQ multiplex PCR; in TCRdb, only in-frame clones are kept and a portion is missing. Found here are 120,000 to 150,000 clones, about 81% of them singletons; the top ten hold roughly 4.3%. Sample: peripheral blood, taken on day 0 of MenACWY control vaccination. The clonotype originates from an adult in good health. The chain carries TRBV3-1 (or the pseudogene TRBV3-2) and TRBJ1-2, with 9 bases identical to TRBD1. In DNA form, the CDR3 reads TGTGCCAGCAGCCAAGATCACAGGGGGCGGTTGAGAGGCTACACCTTC. It translates to CASSQDHRGRLRGYTF.